This T cell receptor beta chain was sequenced for a study of preoperative IRX-2 immunotherapy in early breast cancer. This CDR3 has 16 amino acids. CDR1 and CDR2 from the germline V gene are MNHEY and SVGAGI. The V end lost 2 bases, the J end lost 5 bases, and 15 bases lay between the germline ends. The protocol was immunoSEQ multiplex PCR, while the TCRdb copy is restricted to in-frame clones and leaves out a portion. Among roughly 13,000 clones, about nine tenths were seen once, and the ten largest hold around 29%. The sample's treatment: preoperative locoregional IRX-2 cytokine immunotherapy. Preoperative locoregional IRX-2 cytokine immunotherapy was tested in the phase Ib source study.

This specimen was acquired from a patient treated with IRX-2 immunotherapy. This chain uses TRBV6-5 with TRBJ2-2; TRBD2 is a possible D gene (6 bases). The sequence was obtained from a human donor with breast cancer. The DNA of the CDR3 is TGTGCCAGCAGTTACACAGTGGGGGGTAATACCGGGGAGCTGTTTTTT. This codes for CASSYTVGGNTGELFF.